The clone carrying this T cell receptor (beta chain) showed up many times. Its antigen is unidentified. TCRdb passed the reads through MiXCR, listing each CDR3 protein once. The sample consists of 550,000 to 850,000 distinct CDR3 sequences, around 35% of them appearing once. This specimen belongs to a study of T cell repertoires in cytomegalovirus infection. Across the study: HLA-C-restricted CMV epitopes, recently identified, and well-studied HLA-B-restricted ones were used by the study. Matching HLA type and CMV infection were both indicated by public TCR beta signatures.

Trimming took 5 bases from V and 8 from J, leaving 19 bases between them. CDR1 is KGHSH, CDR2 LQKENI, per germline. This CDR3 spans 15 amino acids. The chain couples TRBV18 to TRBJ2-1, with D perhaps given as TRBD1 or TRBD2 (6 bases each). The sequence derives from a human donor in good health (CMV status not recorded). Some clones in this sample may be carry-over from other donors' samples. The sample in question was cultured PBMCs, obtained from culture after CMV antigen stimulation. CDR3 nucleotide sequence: TGTGCCAGCTCAAGGTCGGCGGGATCAGGGGATGAGCAGTTCTTC. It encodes CASSRSAGSGDEQFF.